The present T cell receptor beta chain was sequenced within a study of shared clonotypes between healthy human individuals. General study points: Sequencing of the sorted subsets was shown by rarefaction to be incomplete despite large depth. Tissue TCR repertoires likely differ from these blood-only repertoires.

The assay used deep level. In replicate PCRs of sorted subsets, about 200 ng DNA, about 30,000 T cell genomes, was used. Clones were read by immunoSEQ multiplex PCR, and TCRdb kept only the in-frame ones, dropping some. The sample yields about 2.3 million clones, 80% to 95% seen once. Regarding this clone: What it binds is unknown.

This CDR3 is 13 amino acids long. The germline gives CDR1 SGHTA, CDR2 FQGNSA. V lost 5 bases to trimming and J lost 11 bases; unmatched junction nucleotides: 11. This chain connects TRBV7-2 to TRBJ1-1, with TRBD1 identical over 7 bases. This TCR was sampled from a man aged 18 to 29 in good health. Some clones in this sample may be carry-over from other donors' samples. Sequenced input: naive CD4+ T cells from PBMCs. Described subset: CD45RA+ positively selected. CDR3 region: CASSPTGHLGAFF. The CDR3 bases are TGTGCCAGCAGCCCGACAGGGCACCTAGGGGCTTTCTTT.